Each of the 15 T cell receptor beta chains below was sequenced from the same sample in a study of T cell responses to AZD1222 COVID-19 vaccine. Sequencing used immunoSEQ multiplex PCR; TCRdb keeps in-frame clones, though not all of them. This sample has just over 65,000 clones, with 87% found just once. This sample comprised peripheral blood, obtained on day 0 of AZD1222 vaccination. Source of these receptors: an adult in good health.

The V gene is TRBV9, the J gene TRBJ2-2; 7 nucleotides match TRBD1. After removal of 6 bases from V and 5 bases from J, the junction contained 10 bases not matched to a gene. There are 15 residues in the CDR3. Per germline, CDR1 SGDLS and CDR2 YYNGEE. The chain's CDR3 is CASTRQGTGTGELFF. In nucleotides, the CDR3 is TGTGCCAGCACCCGACAGGGAACGGGAACCGGGGAGCTGTTTTTT.

By sample fraction, this clone is medium-sized. The chain carries TRBV9 and TRBJ2-2; TRBD1 aligns across 7 bases. Germline CDR1 SGDLS, CDR2 YYNGEE. Losses at the gene ends were 5 bases for V and 6 bases for J; bases not matched to a gene: 10. The CDR3 is 15 amino acids. In nucleotides, the CDR3 is TGTGCCAGCAGTACGACAGGGTATATCGCCGGGGAGCTGTTTTTT. Amino acids: CASSTTGYIAGELFF. The variable domain in full, completed from reference TRBV9 and TRBJ2-2, reads DSGVTQTPKHLITATGQRVTLRCSPRSGDLSVYWYQQSLDQGLQFLIQYYNGEERAKGNILERFSAQQFPDLHSELNLSSLELGDSALYFCASSTTGYIAGELFFGEGSRLTVL.

The CDR3 spells CASSYSVAGGTSEQFF. Here the CDR3 DNA reads TGTGCCAGCAGTTACTCGGTGGCAGGAGGGACCTCTGAGCAGTTCTTC. The chain uses TRBV6-5 and TRBJ2-1, with a possible D match to TRBD2 (6 bases). The V gene lost 0 bases and the J gene lost 9 bases, with 18 bases spanning the gap. Germline V lookup: CDR1 MNHEY, CDR2 SVGAGI. This CDR3 contains 16 residues.

The chain joins TRBV6-6 to TRBJ1-3; D is unclear. The CDR3 has 15 amino acids. Trimming cost V 3 bases and J 1 base, with 10 bases left between them. Germline V lookup: CDR1 MNHNY, CDR2 SVGAGI (reference sequence). As DNA, the CDR3 is TGTGCCAGCAGTTATTCGGGGAATTCTGGAAACACCATATATTTT. This codes for CASSYSGNSGNTIYF.

The chain recombines TRBV27 with TRBJ2-2; D may match TRBD1 or TRBD2 (5 bases each). The germline V and J ends were trimmed by 6 bases and 3 bases, with 17 bases remaining between them. Germline V gene data show CDR1 as MNHEY and CDR2 as SMNVEV (reference sequence). The CDR3 extends over 16 amino acids. The chain's CDR3 is CASRLLSGADTGELFF. CDR3 nucleotide sequence: TGTGCCAGCAGACTCCTGTCCGGGGCGGACACCGGGGAGCTGTTTTTT.

As regards this clone: A read error may account for a junction end that differs from germline. The chain combines TRBV6-5 with TRBJ1-2, with 8 bases identical to TRBD1. CDR1 and CDR2 from the germline V gene are MNHEY and SVGAGI. The CDR3 totals 14 residues. In nucleotides, the CDR3 is TGTGCCAGCAGTACACAGGGGGATGGCTATGCCTACACCTTC. Protein: CASSTQGDGYAYTF.

The chain has TRBV3-1 (or the pseudogene TRBV3-2) and TRBJ1-5; D not certain. This CDR3 has 14 residues. The V gene lost 1 base and the J gene lost 3 bases, with 7 bases spanning the gap. Germline V lookup: CDR1 LGHDT, CDR2 YNNKEL (reference sequence). As DNA, the CDR3 is TGTGCCAGCAGCCAAGCAGGAATCAATCAGCCCCAGCATTTT. Its translation is CASSQAGINQPQHF.

The chain combines TRBV29-1 with TRBJ1-2; D not resolved. Germline-derived CDR1 and CDR2 are SQVTM and ANQGSEA. The CDR3 is made up of 14 amino acids. V was cut by 7 bases and J by 0 bases, with 15 bases left in between. The CDR3 nucleotides read TGCAGCGCCGCAACGGGTCAGACTAACTATGGCTACACCTTC. This gives the protein CSAATGQTNYGYTF.

This clone occurred once. The CDR3 region is CASGDTGTFNEKLFF. The CDR3 DNA reads TGTGCCAGCGGGGACACCGGGACATTTAATGAAAAACTGTTTTTT. The chain joins TRBV9 to TRBJ1-4, with D maybe TRBD1 (6 bases). The length of the CDR3 is 15 residues. Per germline, CDR1 SGDLS and CDR2 YYNGEE. V gave up 7 bases and J gave up 4 bases, with 17 bases separating them.

Worth noting for this clone: Given a much more abundant clone one base away, this may be a read error. This chain's CDR3 is CASSPTSRGGAGETQYF. DNA for the CDR3: TGTGCCAGCAGTCCTACTTCTCGCGGGGGGGCGGGAGAGACCCAGTACTTC. This chain uses TRBV2 with TRBJ2-5; 9 bases match TRBD2. CDR1 is SNHLY, CDR2 FYNNEI, per germline. The CDR3 length is 17 residues. V lost 5 bases to trimming and J lost 4 bases; unmatched junction nucleotides: 14.

The CDR3 region has the DNA TGCGCCAGCAGCTTGGCCGAATTGGGATCTGGAAACACCATATATTTT. Protein: CASSLAELGSGNTIYF. This chain joins TRBV5-1 and TRBJ1-3; D unresolved. Trimming left V 0 bases short and J 1 base short, with 11 bases between. Germline CDR1 and CDR2: SGHRS and YFSETQ. This CDR3 region has 16 residues.

The chain is built from TRBV10-3 and TRBJ2-3; 12 bases agree with TRBD2. Trimming cost V 7 bases and J 4 bases; bases outside gene matches: 3. The germline V gene encodes CDR1 ENHRY and CDR2 SYGVKD. The CDR3 extends over 14 amino acids. This CDR3 reads CAITASGGADTQYF. The CDR3 DNA reads TGTGCCATCACGGCTAGCGGGGGGGCAGATACGCAGTATTTT.

V and J are TRBV6-5 and TRBJ2-1; D may be TRBD1 (6 bases). Looked up from germline, CDR1 is MNHEY and CDR2 is SVGAGI. The CDR3 spans 13 residues. V was clipped by 0 bases and J by 8 bases, with 8 bases between them. The CDR3 DNA sequence: TGTGCCAGCAGTTACTCACAGGGACATGAGCAGTTCTTC. Encoded protein: CASSYSQGHEQFF.

The rearrangement joins TRBV24-1 to TRBJ1-5; no firm D call. CDR3 size: 14 residues. Trimming took 3 bases from V and 5 from J, leaving 10 bases between them. Looked up from germline, CDR1 is KGHDR and CDR2 is SFDVKD. The CDR3 spells CATSDPTVDQPQHF. The CDR3 nucleotides are TGTGCCACCAGTGATCCGACGGTGGATCAGCCCCAGCATTTT.

The chain carries TRBV3-1 (or the pseudogene TRBV3-2) and TRBJ2-7; the match to TRBD2 covers 9 bases. The CDR3 is 15 residues long. V lost 4 bases and J lost 3; bases outside the gene matches: 7. Germline CDR1 reads LGHDT; CDR2 reads YNNKEL (reference sequence). The CDR3 loop reads CASSPAGGMNYEQYF. The CDR3 region has the DNA TGTGCCAGCAGCCCCGCGGGGGGGATGAACTACGAGCAGTACTTC.